These 25 T cell receptor beta chains were all obtained from the same sample, sequenced in a study of blood T cell repertoires in COVID-19. The assay was immunoSEQ multiplex PCR, and TCRdb's table has in-frame clones only and misses some. The table records under 75,000 clones, more than 60% of them present only once. The sequenced sample consisted of peripheral blood. Source of these receptors: a woman aged 70 to 79 with acute or convalescent COVID-19.

The chain couples TRBV7-8 to TRBJ1-6, with a possible D match to TRBD1 (5 bases). The V gene lost 2 bases and the J gene lost 7 bases, with 12 bases spanning the gap. Germline V gene data show CDR1 as SGHVS and CDR2 as FQNEAQ. The CDR3 extends over 15 amino acids. The chain's CDR3 is CASSLLAGKNSPLHF. CDR3 DNA: TGTGCCAGCAGCTTACTTGCAGGGAAAAATTCACCCCTCCACTTT.

The V gene is TRBV24-1, the J gene TRBJ2-5; possibly TRBD2 for D (5 bases). CDR1 KGHDR and CDR2 SFDVKD come from the germline V gene. The CDR3 extends over 15 amino acids. V dropped 2 bases and J dropped 2 bases, with 11 bases sitting between them. The CDR3 is CATSDSRPGQETQYF. CDR3 DNA: TGTGCCACCAGTGATTCCCGACCGGGACAAGAGACCCAGTACTTC.

This sequence joins TRBV19 and TRBJ1-5; unclear D gene. The CDR3 has 12 residues. CDR1 and CDR2 from the germline V gene are LNHDA and SQIVND (reference sequence). Deletions cut 3 bases from V and 5 bases from J, with 5 bases between. CDR3 coding DNA: TGTGCCAGTAGTATGGAGTATCAGCCCCAGCATTTT. It codes for CASSMEYQPQHF. The full variable domain, in which reference TRBV19 and TRBJ1-5 provide the parts outside the CDR3, is DGGITQSPKYLFRKEGQNVTLSCEQNLNHDAMYWYRQDPGQGLRLIYYSQIVNDFQKGDIAEGYSVSREKKESFPLTVTSAQKNPTAFYLCASSMEYQPQHFGDGTRLSIL.

This chain joins TRBV6-5 and TRBJ2-2; 10 positions agree with TRBD1. V shed 11 bases and J 3 bases; nucleotides not matched to a gene: 6. CDR3 length equals 14 residues. The germline CDR1 and CDR2 sequences are MNHEY and SVGAGI. Here the CDR3 DNA reads TGTGCCGCCAGGGGGACAGGGGACACCGGGGAGCTGTTTTTT. Protein: CAARGTGDTGELFF.

The gene calls are TRBV7-2 and TRBJ2-3; no firm D call. Germline V gene data show CDR1 as SGHTA and CDR2 as FQGNSA. Trimming shortened V by 5 bases and J by 2 bases, and 11 bases separated the two germline ends. The CDR3 runs to 14 residues. CDR3 protein: CASSLTAITDTQYF. For the CDR3, the DNA is TGTGCCAGCAGCCTGACTGCAATCACAGATACGCAGTATTTT.

The gene calls are TRBV15 and TRBJ1-1; possible D gene TRBD1, 6 bases. V gave up 0 bases and J gave up 2 bases, with 10 bases separating them. This CDR3 has 15 residues. Germline V gene sequence: CDR1 LNHNV, CDR2 YYDKDF (reference sequence). The CDR3 sequence: CATSRDRGANTEAFF. CDR3 DNA sequence: TGTGCCACCAGCAGAGATCGGGGGGCCAACACTGAAGCTTTCTTT.

The chain uses TRBV6-1 and TRBJ2-1; 9 bases are a match to TRBD2. The V gene end was trimmed by 3 bases and the J gene end by 9 bases; junction bases not matched to a gene: 3. The CDR3 is made up of 13 amino acids. Germline V lookup: CDR1 MNHNS, CDR2 SASEGT. The CDR3 nucleotides are TGTGCCAGCAGTGAGCGGGGGGGCGGTGAGCAGTTCTTC. This gives the protein CASSERGGGEQFF.

The chain combines TRBV5-1 with TRBJ2-7; TRBD1 matches at 9 bases. Germline V gene sequence: CDR1 SGHRS, CDR2 YFSETQ. The V and J ends lost 3 bases and 2 bases, in that order; junction bases with no gene match: 3. The CDR3 is made up of 14 amino acids. DNA for the CDR3: TGCGCCAGCAGCTGGGGACAGGGAGCCTACGAGCAGTACTTC. This translates into CASSWGQGAYEQYF.

The genes are TRBV28 and TRBJ2-7, with a possible D match to TRBD1 (5 bases). The CDR3 covers 14 residues. Trimming stripped 5 bases from V and 1 base from J, with 12 bases between. CDR1 and CDR2 from the germline V gene are MDHEN and SYDVKM. The CDR3 protein is CASSPRQRSYEQYF. Here the CDR3 DNA reads TGTGCCAGCAGTCCTCGACAGAGATCCTACGAGCAGTACTTC. The whole variable domain, remainder taken from reference TRBV28 and TRBJ2-7, is DVKVTQSSRYLVKRTGEKVFLECVQDMDHENMFWYRQDPGLGLRLIYFSYDVKMKEKGDIPEGYSVSREKKERFSLILESASTNQTSMYLCASSPRQRSYEQYFGPGTRLTVT.

The CDR3 loop is CASSALIGGANVLTF. As DNA, the CDR3 is TGTGCCAGCAGTGCCCTCATTGGCGGGGCCAACGTCCTGACTTTC. The chain recombines TRBV28 with TRBJ2-6, with no clear D. Deletions cut 5 bases from V and 4 bases from J, with 12 bases between. The germline V gene encodes CDR1 MDHEN and CDR2 SYDVKM. There are 15 residues in the CDR3.

This clone was observed once. The gene calls are TRBV30 and TRBJ1-3; D is possibly TRBD1 (6 bases). The CDR3 spans 14 residues. V lost 4 bases, J lost 2 bases, and 12 bases lay in between. Germline V gene data show CDR1 as GTSNPN and CDR2 as SVGIG (reference sequence). For the CDR3, the DNA is TGTGCCTGGATGAACGGGGGGCCTGGAAACACCATATATTTT. It translates to CAWMNGGPGNTIYF.

The sample holds one count of this clone. The CDR3 DNA reads TGTGCCAGCAGCACGCGACTAGCGGGGGTGGAGCAGTACTTC. Residues: CASSTRLAGVEQYF. The V call is TRBV5-6, the J call TRBJ2-7; 12 bases map to TRBD2. This CDR3 is built from 14 residues. V trimming: 4 bases; J trimming: 7 bases; junction bases outside the gene matches: 6. The V gene's germline CDR1 is SGHDT and CDR2 YYEEEE.

The chain is built from TRBV28 and TRBJ1-2; 8 bases map to TRBD1. This CDR3 is 13 amino acids long. Per the germline V gene, CDR1 is MDHEN and CDR2 is SYDVKM. With 3 bases clipped from V and 6 bases from J, the junction kept 3 bases outside the gene matches. For the CDR3, the DNA is TGTGCCAGCAGTTTGCAGGGGGCGAATGGCTACACCTTC. Translation gives CASSLQGANGYTF.

V and J are TRBV5-1 and TRBJ2-6; the match to TRBD1 covers 9 bases. Trimming at V came to 4 bases and at J to 2 bases, leaving 10 bases not matched to a gene. This CDR3 has 18 residues. Germline lookup yields CDR1 SGHRS and CDR2 YFSETQ. CDR3 region: CASSPRPGTGTGANVLTF. The CDR3 DNA reads as TGCGCCAGCAGCCCTCGTCCCGGGACAGGGACTGGGGCCAACGTCCTGACTTTC.

This chain uses TRBV5-1 with TRBJ2-7; no definite D call. Deletions cut 0 bases from V and 6 bases from J, with 10 bases between. This CDR3 is built from 13 residues. From germline, CDR1 is SGHRS and CDR2 YFSETQ. In nucleotides, the CDR3 is TGCGCCAGCAGCTTGGATTCGGGTGGCGAGCAGTACTTC. Protein sequence: CASSLDSGGEQYF. The variable domain in full, with the rest retrieved from reference TRBV5-1 and TRBJ2-7, is KAGVTQTPRYLIKTRGQQVTLSCSPISGHRSVSWYQQTPGQGLQFLFEYFSETQRNKGNFPGRFSGRQFSNSRSEMNVSTLELGDSALYLCASSLDSGGEQYFGPGTRLTVT.

This clone was seen just once. The genes are TRBV5-1 and TRBJ2-7, with 8 positions matching TRBD2. The V and J ends lost 4 bases and 3 bases, in that order; junction bases with no gene match: 6. The CDR3 extends over 14 amino acids. Germline loops: CDR1 SGHRS, CDR2 YFSETQ. The CDR3 is CASSPGGGHYEQYF. The CDR3 nucleotides are TGCGCCAGCAGCCCCGGGGGGGGACACTACGAGCAGTACTTC.

V is TRBV3-1 (or the pseudogene TRBV3-2) and J is TRBJ2-7; 9 bases line up with TRBD2. Germline trimming cut 2 bases from V and 2 bases from J; bases unmatched to any gene: 7. Germline V gene lookup returns CDR1 LGHDT and CDR2 YNNKEL (reference sequence). The CDR3 is 16 residues long. CDR3 residues: CASSQQLTSGPYEQYF. In DNA form, the CDR3 reads TGTGCCAGCAGCCAACAGCTGACTAGCGGCCCCTACGAGCAGTACTTC.

This chain uses TRBV5-1 with TRBJ1-1, with D maybe TRBD1 (5 bases). The length of the CDR3 is 15 residues. Germline loops: CDR1 SGHRS, CDR2 YFSETQ. Trimming shortened V by 1 base and J by 1 base, and 11 bases separated the two germline ends. CDR3 residues: CASSLLSGKNTEAFF. In DNA, the CDR3 is TGCGCCAGCAGCTTGCTGTCAGGGAAGAACACTGAAGCTTTCTTT.

This chain connects TRBV6-2 or TRBV6-3 to TRBJ1-4; D perhaps matches TRBD1 (6 bases). The ends were cut back, 2 bases at V and 7 bases at J, with 8 bases in the middle. CDR3 length: 13 amino acids. CDR1 MNHEY and CDR2 SVGEGT come from the germline V gene. DNA of the CDR3: TGTGCCAGCAGTTACCTCAGGGGTGAAAAACTGTTTTTT. It yields the protein CASSYLRGEKLFF.

This chain uses TRBV3-1 (or the pseudogene TRBV3-2) with TRBJ1-4; TRBD1 matches at 7 bases. Germline V gene sequence: CDR1 LGHDT, CDR2 YNNKEL (reference sequence). The CDR3 has 14 residues. V was clipped by 3 bases and J by 10 bases; unmatched bases: 8. Here the CDR3 DNA reads TGTGCCAGCAGCCAGGACAGGTCCACATCAAAACTGTTTTTT. Protein: CASSQDRSTSKLFF.

In its sample, this clone was seen a few times. The rearrangement uses TRBV20-1 and TRBJ1-1, with D unresolved. This CDR3 is 9 amino acids long. Looked up from germline, CDR1 is DFQATT and CDR2 is SNEGSKA (reference sequence). The germline V and J ends were trimmed by 3 bases and 11 bases, with 7 bases remaining between them. The DNA for the CDR3 is TGCAGTGCTAGGGCCTCGGCTTTCTTT. Amino acids: CSARASAFF.

The gene calls are TRBV18 and TRBJ1-1, with 8 nucleotides matching TRBD1. The germline gives CDR1 KGHSH, CDR2 LQKENI. CDR3 length: 16 residues. Trimming cost V 4 bases and J 1 base; bases outside gene matches: 8. The CDR3 region is CASSLSPGTGNTEAFF. In DNA form, the CDR3 reads TGTGCCAGCTCACTAAGTCCCGGGACAGGGAACACTGAAGCTTTCTTT.

This clone was observed a handful of times. The chain recombines TRBV10-3 with TRBJ2-1; 8 bases fit TRBD2. Germline trimming cut 2 bases from V and 5 bases from J; bases unmatched to any gene: 8. This CDR3 comprises 16 residues. Per germline, CDR1 ENHRY and CDR2 SYGVKD. CDR3 in DNA: TGTGCCATCAGTGAGCGGGGGGGCGATATGAACAATGAGCAGTTCTTC. Protein product: CAISERGGDMNNEQFF.

The chain recombines TRBV7-8 with TRBJ2-7; 10 positions agree with TRBD1. The CDR3 runs 15 residues. Germline CDR1 and CDR2: SGHVS and FQNEAQ. J lost 3 bases, V lost 5 bases, and 7 bases had no gene match. The CDR3 coding sequence is TGTGCCAGCAGCACTACGGGGACAGGGGACTACGAGCAGTACTTC. Residues: CASSTTGTGDYEQYF.

This chain uses TRBV18 with TRBJ1-1; 8 bases fit TRBD1. V lost 3 bases to trimming and J lost 3 bases; unmatched junction nucleotides: 3. The length of the CDR3 is 14 residues. Germline V gene sequence: CDR1 KGHSH, CDR2 LQKENI. The CDR3 sequence is CASSPYRGDTEAFF. DNA of the CDR3: TGTGCCAGCTCACCTTACAGGGGGGACACTGAAGCTTTCTTT.